This T cell receptor (beta chain) was retrieved from a study of T cell responses to AZD1222 COVID-19 vaccine. V gave up 8 bases and J gave up 3 bases; unmatched junction bases: 4. This CDR3 is built from 12 residues. Germline CDR1 and CDR2: SQVTM and ANQGSEA. Repertoires were generated with immunoSEQ multiplex PCR, while TCRdb's copy carries only in-frame clones and drops some. This repertoire shows roughly 180,000 clones, roughly nine tenths found once; its top ten account for 6.9%. The sequence derives from an adult in good health. The starting material was peripheral blood, obtained on day 0 of AZD1222 vaccination. The chain has TRBV29-1 and TRBJ2-3; 8 positions match TRBD1. DNA of the CDR3: TGCAGCCTCGGGACAGGTACAGATACGCAGTATTTT. Translated, it gives CSLGTGTDTQYF.